This T cell receptor (beta chain) was sequenced for a study of CD4 T cells in relation to SARS-CoV-2 and coronaviruses. Turning to the study itself: After 10 days of antigen culture, PBMC TCR beta CDR3s were sequenced. Overall study findings and caveats: Memory recall responses, not primary responses primed in culture, are what the assay detects.

The CDR3 has 15 amino acids. Measured with immunoSEQ multiplex PCR; TCRdb has only the in-frame clones, and not every one. The sample carries about 39,000 clones, approximately 80% recorded once. Worth noting for this clone: The antigen is not known.

CD4 enrichment then naive enrichment separated naive from memory CD4+ cells. For around ten days, roughly 9.4 x 10^4 sorted CD4+ cells grew with T cell-depleted PBMCs and CEF. Input material: memory CD4+ T cells from PBMCs, cultured in vitro. The chain employs TRBV21-1 and TRBJ1-6; the table's D gene call, TRBD1, was not cross checked with the DNA. TRBV21-1 is a listed pseudogene. This TCR was sampled from an adult with COVID-19. CDR3 bases: TGTGCCAGCAACTCAGGGGGCTTTAAGTGTTCACCCCTCCACTTT. Translation: CASNSGGFKCSPLHF.